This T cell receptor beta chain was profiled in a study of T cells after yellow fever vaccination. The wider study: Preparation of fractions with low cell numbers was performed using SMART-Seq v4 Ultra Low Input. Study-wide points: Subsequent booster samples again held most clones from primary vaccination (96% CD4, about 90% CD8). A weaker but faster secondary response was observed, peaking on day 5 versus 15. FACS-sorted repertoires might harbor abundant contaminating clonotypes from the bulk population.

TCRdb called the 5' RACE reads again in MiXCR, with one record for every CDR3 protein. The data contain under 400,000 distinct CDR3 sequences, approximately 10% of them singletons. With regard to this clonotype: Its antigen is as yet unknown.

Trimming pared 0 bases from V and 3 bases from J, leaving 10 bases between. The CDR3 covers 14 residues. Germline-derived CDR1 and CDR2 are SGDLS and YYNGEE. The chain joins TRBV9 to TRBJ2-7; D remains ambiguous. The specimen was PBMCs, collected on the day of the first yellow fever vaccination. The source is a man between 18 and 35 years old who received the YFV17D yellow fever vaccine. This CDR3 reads CASSVGGLGYEQYF. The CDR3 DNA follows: TGTGCCAGCAGCGTAGGGGGTTTAGGCTACGAGCAGTACTTC.